This T cell receptor (beta chain) was sequenced for a study of blood T cell repertoires in COVID-19. Original data processing: It was from reference gene primer amplification that nucleated cell counts were estimated. Here immunoSEQ multiplex PCR was the method, and the copy in TCRdb shows in-frame clones only, minus some. V, J and clone size derive from that table, while D and trimming were established from the DNA sequence. Seen here are about 320,000 clones, more than 70% observed once, and the top ten hold 1.5% to 2%. V was shortened by 2 bases and J by 1 base, with 5 bases between the two germline ends. This CDR3 has 13 amino acids. CDR1 and CDR2 (germline): SNHLY, FYNNEI.

The receptor comes from a woman aged 50 to 65 with acute or convalescent COVID-19. The chain combines TRBV2 with TRBJ1-1, with D maybe TRBD1 (5 bases). Specimen: peripheral blood. The CDR3, as DNA: TGTGCCAGCAGTGAACAGGGGAACACTGAAGCTTTCTTT. This sequence encodes CASSEQGNTEAFF. Full variable domain (missing parts from reference TRBV2 and TRBJ1-1): EPEVTQTPSHQVTQMGQEVILRCVPISNHLYFYWYRQILGQKVEFLVSFYNNEISEKSEIFDDQFSVERPDGSNFTLKIRSTKLEDSAMYFCASSEQGNTEAFFGQGTRLTVV.